This T cell receptor beta chain came from a study of T cell repertoires in cytomegalovirus infection. Study in general: HLA-B-restricted CMV epitopes that are well studied were used alongside recently identified HLA-C-restricted ones. Both a matching HLA type and CMV infection were indicated by public TCR beta signatures.

The CDR3 runs to 14 residues. The ends lost 5 bases at V and 2 bases at J; junction bases unmatched: 4. Germline assignment: CDR1 SGHRS and CDR2 YFSETQ. TCRdb reanalysed the reads using MiXCR and keeps one entry per CDR3 protein. The table records 700,000 to 900,000 distinct CDR3 sequences, about 27% of them present only once. In this sample, this clonotype turned up a few times. Its antigen is not identified. The starting material was cultured CD8+ T cells from PBMCs, obtained from culture after CMV antigen stimulation. This chain uses TRBV5-1 with TRBJ2-1, with 7 bases identical to TRBD1. The receptor was derived from a human donor in good health (CMV status not recorded). Some clones in this sample may be carry-over from other donors' samples. CDR3 sequence: CASRTRGTYNEQFF. The CDR3, as DNA: TGCGCCAGCAGAACCAGGGGGACCTACAATGAGCAGTTCTTC. Using reference TRBV5-1 and TRBJ2-1 for the parts outside the CDR3, the full variable domain is KAGVTQTPRYLIKTRGQQVTLSCSPISGHRSVSWYQQTPGQGLQFLFEYFSETQRNKGNFPGRFSGRQFSNSRSEMNVSTLELGDSALYLCASRTRGTYNEQFFGPGTRLTVL.